This is a list of T cell receptor beta chains from one sample in a study of blood T cell repertoires in COVID-19. The repertoire was sequenced with immunoSEQ multiplex PCR; TCRdb's copy has only in-frame clones and lacks some. The sample has around 140,000 clones; approximately 81% are singletons. The sequenced sample consisted of peripheral blood. These receptors were collected from a man in his sixties with acute or convalescent COVID-19. The CDR3 runs from the conserved cysteine through the conserved F or W. The order of the fields is J gene, V gene, CDR3 protein.

TRBJ2-5 TRBV11-2 CASSPPRDRFQETQYF
TRBJ2-7 TRBV14 CASSPGTSVYEQYF
TRBJ2-3 TRBV5-1 CASSLSGGLSTDTQYF
TRBJ2-7 TRBV29-1 CSVIQGTYEQYF
TRBJ2-2 TRBV7-3 CASSLQQGWTGELFF
TRBJ2-1 TRBV19 CASSIGAPYNEQFF
TRBJ2-2 TRBV7-3 CASSFDRVVGGELFF
TRBJ2-7 TRBV5-1 CASSLKGQGDYEQYF
TRBJ2-7 TRBV5-1 CASRTVLSSYEQYF
TRBJ2-2 TRBV30 CAWTANTGELFF
TRBJ1-5 TRBV2 CASSEQGTNQPQHF
TRBJ2-5 TRBV5-4 CASSLRGGVGTQYF
TRBJ2-3 TRBV15 CATSHPGETATDTQYF
TRBJ2-7 TRBV29-1 CSVEIVSNEQYF
TRBJ2-5 TRBV7-3 CASSLGQETQYF
TRBJ1-2 TRBV7-8 CASSPTGLNYGYTF
TRBJ2-7 TRBV9 CASSPKSGTTRYEQYF
TRBJ1-3 TRBV10-1 CASSNSGNTIYF
TRBJ1-3 TRBV6-1 CASSEMSLQGSSGNTIYF
TRBJ2-1 TRBV6-5 CASSPSGRGYNEQFF
TRBJ2-3 TRBV5-1 CASSSLGRGLDTQYF
TRBJ1-4 TRBV12-3/TRBV12-4 CASGGVTEKLFF
TRBJ1-5 TRBV19 CASSPSRSLLLGNQPQHF
TRBJ2-2 TRBV9 CASSVGSAGFTGELFF
TRBJ2-6 TRBV24-1 CATSDPGQGGANVLTF
TRBJ2-7 TRBV6-5 CASSYSPTDRLREQYF
TRBJ2-2 TRBV5-1 CASSLGSGVTGELFF
TRBJ2-3 TRBV7-3 CASSLTVAGDVDTQYF
TRBJ1-4 TRBV5-1 CASSPDRGGEKLFF
TRBJ1-2 TRBV29-1 CSVVGAGGGYTF
TRBJ1-5 TRBV29-1 CSVSGTGGTQPQHF
TRBJ1-2 TRBV5-1 CASSLDGGRDGYTF